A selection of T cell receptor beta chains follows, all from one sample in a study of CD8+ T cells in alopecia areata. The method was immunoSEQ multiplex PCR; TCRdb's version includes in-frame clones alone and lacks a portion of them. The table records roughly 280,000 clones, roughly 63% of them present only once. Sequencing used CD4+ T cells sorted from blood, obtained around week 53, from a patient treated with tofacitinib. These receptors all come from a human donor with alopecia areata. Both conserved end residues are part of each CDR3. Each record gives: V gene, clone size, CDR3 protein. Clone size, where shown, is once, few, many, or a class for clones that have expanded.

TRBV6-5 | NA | CASSRDASGTGELFF
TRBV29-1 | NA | CSVDFSLTGAAFF
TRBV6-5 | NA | CASSYQRDSLGYTF
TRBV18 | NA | CASSPSETQYF
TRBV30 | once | CAWTRPDGNTGELFF
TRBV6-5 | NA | CASSRQGSYEQYF
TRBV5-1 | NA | CASSGGIYEQYF
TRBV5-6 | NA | CASSLGYTQYF
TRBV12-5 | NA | CASGLRQGEQYF
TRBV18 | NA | CASSSRDSHEQYF
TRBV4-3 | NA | CASSQGPGQGQETQYF
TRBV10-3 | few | CAISAQRATDTQYF
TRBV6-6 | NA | CASTRGGYNEQFF
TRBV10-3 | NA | CAISPREPAIYGYTF
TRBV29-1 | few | CSVASAGVGSDTQYF
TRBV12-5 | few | CASGLKTGISEQFF
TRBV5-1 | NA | CASSGREYRPTQYF
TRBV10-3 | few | CAISDRDGNIQYF
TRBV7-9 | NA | CASKAPGELFF
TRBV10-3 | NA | CARGDRGDQPQHF
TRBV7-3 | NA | CASSFAGALGDTQYF
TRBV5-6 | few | CASSLGLAKNIQYF
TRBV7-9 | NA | CASSPLGEGWYEQYF
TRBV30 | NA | CAWRTGKASNQPQHF
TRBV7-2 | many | CASSLNPSTDTQYF
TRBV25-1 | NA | CASSAAGNNSPLHF
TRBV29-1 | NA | CSVEDLDTQYF
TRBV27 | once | CASSPLRVPVETQYF
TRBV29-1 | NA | CSAIQGGNTIYF
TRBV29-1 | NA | CSAGTGSGTDTQYF
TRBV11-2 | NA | CASRAYSDSSGTDTQYF
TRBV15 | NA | CATSSPDRTDTQYF
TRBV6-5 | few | CASTTRSGRYGYTF
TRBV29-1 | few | CSVALTGDSYEQYF
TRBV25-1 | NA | CASRPSRGQISYTF
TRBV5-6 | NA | CASSSRTGLFSEQYF
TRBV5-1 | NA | CASSPARGAKNTEAFF
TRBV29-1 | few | CSVGGLAAQYF
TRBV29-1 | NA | CSVGQGTGSDTEAFF
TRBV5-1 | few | CASSLEPGGQGVRGYTF
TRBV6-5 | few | CASSPEGSNEKLFF